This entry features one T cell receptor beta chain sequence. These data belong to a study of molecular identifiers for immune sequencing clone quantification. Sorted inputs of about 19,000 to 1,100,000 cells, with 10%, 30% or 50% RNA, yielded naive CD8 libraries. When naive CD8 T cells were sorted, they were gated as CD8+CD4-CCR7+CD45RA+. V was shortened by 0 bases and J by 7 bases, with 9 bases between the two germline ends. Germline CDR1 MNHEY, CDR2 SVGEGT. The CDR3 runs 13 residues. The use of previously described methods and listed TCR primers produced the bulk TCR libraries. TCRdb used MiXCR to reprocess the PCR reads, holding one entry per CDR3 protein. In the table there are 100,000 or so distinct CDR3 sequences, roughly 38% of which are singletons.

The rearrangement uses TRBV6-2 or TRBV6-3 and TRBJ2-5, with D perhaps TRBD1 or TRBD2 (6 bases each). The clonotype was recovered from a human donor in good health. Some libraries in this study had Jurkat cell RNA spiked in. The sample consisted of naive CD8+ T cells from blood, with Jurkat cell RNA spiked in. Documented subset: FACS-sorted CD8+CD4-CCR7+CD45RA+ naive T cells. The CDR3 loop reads CASSYSEGVTQYF. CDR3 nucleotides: TGTGCCAGCAGTTACTCGGAGGGGGTGACCCAGTACTTC.